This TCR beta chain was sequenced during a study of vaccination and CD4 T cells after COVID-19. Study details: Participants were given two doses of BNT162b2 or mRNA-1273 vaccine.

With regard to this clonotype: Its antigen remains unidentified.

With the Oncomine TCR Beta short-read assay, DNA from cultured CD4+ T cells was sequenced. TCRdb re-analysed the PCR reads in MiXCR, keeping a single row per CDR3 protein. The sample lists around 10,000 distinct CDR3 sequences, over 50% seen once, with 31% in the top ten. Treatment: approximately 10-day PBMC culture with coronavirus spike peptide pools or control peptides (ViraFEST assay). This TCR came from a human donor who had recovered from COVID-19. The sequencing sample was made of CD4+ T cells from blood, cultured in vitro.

The CDR3 DNA follows: TGTGCCAGCAGTAGAATGGGCGAGCAGTACTTC. Translating it yields CASSRMGEQYF. The chain is built from TRBV28 and TRBJ2-7; D remains ambiguous. The CDR3 is 11 residues long. Germline-derived CDR1 and CDR2 are MDHEN and SYDVKM. Trimming cost V 5 bases and J 6 bases, with 8 bases left between them. The full variable domain, rest sourced from reference TRBV28 and TRBJ2-7, is DVKVTQSSRYLVKRTGEKVFLECVQDMDHENMFWYRQDPGLGLRLIYFSYDVKMKEKGDIPEGYSVSREKKERFSLILESASTNQTSMYLCASSRMGEQYFGPGTRLTVT.